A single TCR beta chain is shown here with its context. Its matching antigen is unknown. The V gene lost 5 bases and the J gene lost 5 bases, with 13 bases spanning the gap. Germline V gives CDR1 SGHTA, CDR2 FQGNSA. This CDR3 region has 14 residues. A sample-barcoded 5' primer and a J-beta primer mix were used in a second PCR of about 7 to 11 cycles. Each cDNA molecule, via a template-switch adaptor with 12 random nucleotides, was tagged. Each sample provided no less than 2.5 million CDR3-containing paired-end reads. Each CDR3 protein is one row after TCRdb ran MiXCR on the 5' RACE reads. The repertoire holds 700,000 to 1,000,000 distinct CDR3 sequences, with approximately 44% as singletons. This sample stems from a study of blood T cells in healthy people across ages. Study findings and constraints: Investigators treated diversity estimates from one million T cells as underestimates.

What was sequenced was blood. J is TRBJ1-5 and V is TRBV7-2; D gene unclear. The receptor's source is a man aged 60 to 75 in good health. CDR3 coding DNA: TGTGCCAGCAGCCAGAGCGGAGTTGATCAGCCCCAGCATTTT. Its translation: CASSQSGVDQPQHF.